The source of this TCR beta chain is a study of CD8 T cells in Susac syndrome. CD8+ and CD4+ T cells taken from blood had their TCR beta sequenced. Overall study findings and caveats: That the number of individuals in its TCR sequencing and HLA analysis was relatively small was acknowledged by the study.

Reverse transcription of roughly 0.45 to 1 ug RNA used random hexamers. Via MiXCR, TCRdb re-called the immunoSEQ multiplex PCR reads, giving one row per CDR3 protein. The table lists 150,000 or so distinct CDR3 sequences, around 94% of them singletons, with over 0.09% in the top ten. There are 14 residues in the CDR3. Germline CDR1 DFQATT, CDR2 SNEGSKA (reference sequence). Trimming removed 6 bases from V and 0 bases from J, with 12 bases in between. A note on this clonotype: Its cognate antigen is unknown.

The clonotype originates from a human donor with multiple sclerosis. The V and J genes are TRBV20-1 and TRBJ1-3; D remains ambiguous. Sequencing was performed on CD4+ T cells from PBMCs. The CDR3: CSASKQYSGNTIYF. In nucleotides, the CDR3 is TGCAGTGCCTCAAAGCAGTACTCTGGAAACACCATATATTTT.